Below, 27 T cell receptor beta chains from the same sample are listed, as sequenced in a study of T cells in Graves' hyperthyroidism and ophthalmopathy. Researchers took RNA transcripts and amplified the TCR beta CDR3 regions from them. First-round RT-PCR targeting the TCR CDR3 was performed with the HTBI primer set. TCRdb ran MiXCR on the multiplex PCR reads and lists one entry per CDR3 protein. The profile shows a few hundred thousand distinct CDR3 sequences, 15% to 18% of them singletons. The sample taken for sequencing was blood. The source is a woman aged 25-40 years with Graves' hyperthyroidism.

At least ten counts were recorded for this clonotype. In DNA, the CDR3 is TGTGCCAGCACCGAATTACTAGCGGGAGTTGAGACCCAGTACTTC. This translates into CASTELLAGVETQYF. The chain carries TRBV2 and TRBJ2-5, with 11 bases that match TRBD2. Germline trimming cut 7 bases from V and 5 bases from J; bases unmatched to any gene: 9. CDR1 is SNHLY, CDR2 FYNNEI, per germline. The CDR3 is made up of 15 amino acids.

This clonotype showed up many times. The chain couples TRBV30 to TRBJ1-1; tentatively, D is TRBD1 (5 bases). Trimming took off 3 bases at V and 8 bases at J, with 19 bases between the two ends. This CDR3 contains 14 residues. The germline V gene has CDR1 GTSNPN and CDR2 SVGIG (reference sequence). The CDR3 reads CAWRIGRGRAEAFF. In nucleotides, the CDR3 is TGTGCCTGGAGGATCGGCCGAGGCAGGGCCGAAGCTTTCTTT.

This clonotype was seen repeatedly, ten times or more. The chain is built from TRBV11-2 and TRBJ1-1; tentative D call: TRBD1 (6 bases). CDR1 is SGHAT, CDR2 FQNNGV, per germline. V gave up 5 bases and J gave up 6 bases, with 10 bases separating them. The CDR3 spans 12 residues. The CDR3: CASSGDRPEAFF. The CDR3 coding sequence is TGTGCCAGCAGCGGAGACAGGCCTGAAGCTTTCTTT. Drawing the rest from reference TRBV11-2 and TRBJ1-1, the complete variable domain is EAGVAQSPRYKIIEKRQSVAFWCNPISGHATLYWYQQILGQGPKLLIQFQNNGVVDDSQLPKDRFSAERLKGVDSTLKIQPAKLEDSAVYLCASSGDRPEAFFGQGTRLTVV.

This clonotype showed up many times. The chain is built from TRBV11-2 and TRBJ1-2; D call uncertain. The CDR3 loop spans 10 amino acids. The V end was cut by 3 bases, the J end by 4 bases, with 0 bases between. From germline, CDR1 is SGHAT and CDR2 FQNNGV. The DNA of the CDR3 is TGTGCCAGCAGCTTCTATGGCTACACCTTC. Protein: CASSFYGYTF.

This clonotype was recorded at least ten times. The chain links TRBV27 to TRBJ1-2; D is unresolved. This CDR3 comprises 11 residues. Trimming took off 8 bases at V and 7 bases at J, with 11 bases between the two ends. CDR1 and CDR2 from the germline V gene are MNHEY and SMNVEV (reference sequence). CDR3 in DNA: TGTGCCAGCGGTGAGGGCTCTGGCTACACCTTC. Translating it yields CASGEGSGYTF.

V and J are TRBV7-9 and TRBJ2-1; 7 bases are shared with TRBD2. V shed 5 bases and J 9 bases; nucleotides not matched to a gene: 7. CDR1 is SEHNR and CDR2 is FQNEAQ in the germline V gene (reference sequence). The CDR3 runs 13 residues. The DNA of the CDR3 is TGTGCCAGCAGCCCGCCCTTAGCGGGTGAGCAGTTCTTC. As protein: CASSPPLAGEQFF.

V is TRBV15 and J is TRBJ2-4; D call uncertain. V was trimmed by 0 bases and J by 6 bases, leaving 6 bases between them. The CDR3 consists of 13 residues. Germline lookup yields CDR1 LNHNV and CDR2 YYDKDF (reference sequence). Here the CDR3 DNA reads TGTGCCACCAGCAGAGATAGGATAAACATTCAGTACTTC. The encoded protein is CATSRDRINIQYF.

A note on this clonotype: A junction end diverges from the germline sequence, so it may reflect a read error. CDR3 in amino acids: CANSSAGGVYNEQFF. The DNA for the CDR3 is TGTGCCAACAGTTCCGCGGGAGGGGTTTACAATGAGCAGTTCTTC. The J gene is TRBJ2-1, the V gene TRBV6-2 or TRBV6-3; 9 nucleotides line up with TRBD2. The CDR3 covers 15 residues. Germline lookup yields CDR1 MNHEY and CDR2 SVGEGT.

This clonotype turned up a few times. The J gene is TRBJ2-6, the V gene TRBV13; maybe TRBD1 (5 bases). Germline V gives CDR1 PRHDT, CDR2 FYEKMQ (reference sequence). V dropped 0 bases and J dropped 2 bases, with 11 bases sitting between them. This CDR3 contains 17 residues. DNA for the CDR3: TGTGCCAGCAGCTTAGGCTTAACAGGCGCTGGGGCCAACGTCCTGACTTTC. Protein sequence: CASSLGLTGAGANVLTF.

This clonotype was seen more than once but under ten times. The chain uses TRBV6-4 and TRBJ2-1, with D unclear. This CDR3 contains 11 residues. Germline values: CDR1 MRHNA, CDR2 SNTAGT. Between the trimmed V and J ends, which lost 3 bases and 8 bases, there was a span of 5 bases. This CDR3 reads CASSEVDEQFF. The CDR3 DNA follows: TGTGCCAGCAGTGAAGTTGATGAGCAGTTCTTC.

The V gene is TRBV19, the J gene TRBJ2-1, with D tentatively TRBD2 (6 bases). Germline V lookup: CDR1 LNHDA, CDR2 SQIVND (reference sequence). The CDR3 has 15 residues. V lost 4 bases to trimming and J lost 1 base, with 11 bases between them. The CDR3 bases are TGTGCCAGTAGTAGAAAAGCGGGTTCCTACAATGAGCAGTTCTTC. It is translated as CASSRKAGSYNEQFF.

The table lists this clonotype with many counts. The rearrangement joins TRBV28 to TRBJ1-5, with D perhaps matching TRBD1 (6 bases). CDR1 is MDHEN and CDR2 is SYDVKM in the germline V gene. The CDR3 has 13 residues. Trimming pared 6 bases from V and 5 bases from J, leaving 11 bases between. CDR3 in amino acids: CASRRDTHQPQHF. CDR3 sequence (DNA): TGTGCCAGCAGGCGGGACACACATCAGCCCCAGCATTTT.

The table lists this clonotype with a few counts. The chain couples TRBV25-1 to TRBJ2-4; no clear D. This CDR3 comprises 12 residues. V gave up 3 bases and J gave up 9 bases, with 9 bases separating them. Germline CDR1 reads MGHDK; CDR2 reads SYGVNS. The CDR3 loop reads CASSDLVSIQYF. The CDR3, as DNA: TGTGCCAGCAGTGACCTAGTTAGCATTCAGTACTTC.

The genes are TRBV27 and TRBJ1-5; a possible D gene is TRBD1 (6 bases). Germline loops: CDR1 MNHEY, CDR2 SMNVEV (reference sequence). The CDR3 has 17 amino acids. Trimming removed 4 bases at V and 0 bases at J, with 16 bases between. In DNA, the CDR3 is TGTGCCAGCAGTTCCTTCCGACAGGTTAATAGCAATCAGCCCCAGCATTTT. It encodes CASSSFRQVNSNQPQHF.

A remark on this clonotype: Since a much larger clone is just one base distant, this may be a read error. This chain links TRBV11-1 with TRBJ2-7; TRBD2 aligns across 9 bases. Germline trimming cut 4 bases from V and 5 bases from J; bases unmatched to any gene: 9. Germline assignment: CDR1 SGHAT and CDR2 FQDESV (reference sequence). CDR3 size: 15 residues. The DNA of the CDR3 is TGTGCCAGCAGCTCCCAGGCGGGAGGGTCCCACGAGCAGTACTTC. Residues: CASSSQAGGSHEQYF. Together with reference TRBV11-1 and TRBJ2-7, the CDR3 gives the full variable domain: EAEVAQSPRYKITEKSQAVAFWCDPISGHATLYWYRQILGQGPELLVQFQDESVVDDSQLPKDRFSAERLKGVDSTLKIQPAELGDSAMYLCASSSQAGGSHEQYFGPGTRLTVT.

V and J are TRBV4-1 and TRBJ1-5; 7 bases line up with TRBD1. V was clipped by 1 base and J by 1 base; unmatched bases: 7. The length of the CDR3 is 17 residues. Germline V gene lookup returns CDR1 MGHRA and CDR2 YSYEKL. The CDR3 sequence is CASSQAGQGESNQPQHF. The CDR3 DNA reads TGCGCCAGCAGCCAAGCCGGGCAGGGGGAAAGCAATCAGCCCCAGCATTTT.

At least ten counts were recorded for this clonotype. The chain uses TRBV29-1 and TRBJ1-4; 11 positions match TRBD1. The CDR3 runs to 12 residues. V lost 7 bases, J lost 6 bases, and 1 base stayed unmatched. Germline-derived CDR1 and CDR2 are SQVTM and ANQGSEA. The DNA of the CDR3 is TGCAGCGGGGGACAGGGGGATGAAAAACTGTTTTTT. This translates into CSGGQGDEKLFF.

This clonotype was recorded at least ten times. The chain joins TRBV14 to TRBJ2-1, with 14 bases that match TRBD2. The germline V gene has CDR1 SGHDN and CDR2 FVKESK. The CDR3 is made up of 19 amino acids. Trimming took 3 bases from V and 6 from J; bases not matched to a gene: 13. The CDR3 reads CASSHLSGTSGSRSNEQFF. The CDR3 nucleotides read TGTGCCAGCAGCCATCTCTCCGGGACTAGCGGGAGTCGGAGCAATGAGCAGTTCTTC.

This clonotype has at least ten counts. V gene TRBV12-3 or TRBV12-4 combines with J gene TRBJ2-1, with D perhaps TRBD2 (6 bases). With 2 bases removed from V and 4 bases from J, the gap between germline ends came to 12 bases. CDR3 length: 15 residues. Here the CDR3 reads CASSLSVAVYNEQFF. The CDR3 DNA is TGTGCCAGCAGTTTATCTGTAGCGGTGTACAATGAGCAGTTCTTC.

This clonotype was counted at least ten times. CDR3 sequence: CASYNTALGSYEQYF. For the CDR3, the DNA is TGCGCCAGCTACAATACAGCCCTTGGATCCTACGAGCAGTACTTC. The rearrangement joins TRBV4-1 to TRBJ2-7; D ambiguous. Germline V gene lookup returns CDR1 MGHRA and CDR2 YSYEKL. The CDR3 length is 15 residues. The ends were cut back, 8 bases at V and 1 base at J, with 18 bases in the middle.

This clonotype was counted at least ten times. The rearrangement joins TRBV3-1 to TRBJ2-1; 10 bases line up with TRBD2. In germline, CDR1 is LGHDT, CDR2 YNNKEL (reference sequence). V dropped 1 base and J dropped 9; count of bases not matched to a gene: 9. The CDR3 extends over 16 amino acids. The CDR3 DNA is TGTGCCAGCAGCCAAGTAGCAGCTAGCGGGAGTCTTGAGCAGTTCTTC. Its translation: CASSQVAASGSLEQFF.

In this sample, this clonotype turned up many times. The V gene is TRBV6-1, the J gene TRBJ2-7; the match to TRBD2 covers 8 bases. The CDR3 has 13 amino acids. The germline gives CDR1 MNHNS, CDR2 SASEGT. Trimming removed 6 bases from V and 5 bases from J; junction bases left unmatched: 6. CDR3 nucleotide sequence: TGTGCCAGCAGGAGGAGCGGGAGTGACGAGCAGTACTTC. Its translation: CASRRSGSDEQYF.

Concerning this clonotype itself: With a much larger clone just one base away, this may be a read error. The genes are TRBV7-2 and TRBJ2-5; D is unresolved. The germline CDR1 and CDR2 sequences are SGHTA and FQGNSA. The CDR3 consists of 14 residues. V lost 5 bases and J lost 5, with 15 bases in between. The CDR3 nucleotides read TGTGCCAGCAGCCTCAATGAGCTGACGGAGACCCAGTACTTC. Residues: CASSLNELTETQYF.

This clonotype was counted ten times or more. The V call is TRBV20-1, the J call TRBJ2-3; 13 bases match TRBD2. Per the germline V gene, CDR1 is DFQATT and CDR2 is SNEGSKA (reference sequence). This CDR3 has 15 amino acids. V trimming: 6 bases; J trimming: 2 bases; junction bases outside the gene matches: 5. The CDR3 DNA reads TGCAGTGCAGGACTAGCGGGAGACGCCACAGATACGCAGTATTTT. This codes for CSAGLAGDATDTQYF.

As regards this clonotype: This may arise from a read error, as a much more abundant clone is one base away. This rearrangement joins TRBV7-7 to TRBJ2-2; perhaps TRBD2 as D (7 bases). This CDR3 spans 14 amino acids. The ends were cut back, 4 bases at V and 7 bases at J, with 13 bases in the middle. CDR1 and CDR2 from the germline V gene are SSHAT and FNYEAQ (reference sequence). CDR3 nucleotides: TGTGCCAGCAGCTCACGGGGGGCAAGCGGGGAGCTGTTTTTT. Translated: CASSSRGASGELFF.

In this sample, this clonotype turned up a few times. In DNA, the CDR3 is TGTGCCAGTAGTATGACGACTAGCGGGAGTTCGGAGTTCTTC. Translated: CASSMTTSGSSEFF. The chain couples TRBV19 to TRBJ2-1, with 12 bases that match TRBD2. Germline CDR1 reads LNHDA; CDR2 reads SQIVND (reference sequence). The CDR3 is 14 amino acids. J was trimmed by 14 bases and V by 3 bases; bases with no gene match: 8.

The chain has TRBV7-2 and TRBJ2-1; 11 bases line up with TRBD2. Per the germline V gene, CDR1 is SGHTA and CDR2 is FQGNSA. The CDR3 loop spans 17 amino acids. V was pared by 6 bases and J by 6 bases, with 13 bases of the junction left unmatched. This CDR3 is CASSTIRRLAGPNEQFF. For the CDR3, the DNA is TGTGCCAGCAGTACCATACGAAGACTAGCGGGACCCAATGAGCAGTTCTTC.